This T cell receptor beta chain was captured in a study of blood T cells in healthy people across ages. The germline gives CDR1 MNHEY, CDR2 SMNVEV (reference sequence). Trimming pared 5 bases from V and 2 bases from J, leaving 13 bases between. CDR3 length: 14 amino acids. Together with a sample-barcoded 5' primer, a J-beta primer mix was included in a second PCR lasting about 7 to 12 cycles. A single record per CDR3 protein comes from TCRdb applying MiXCR to the 5' RACE reads. The sample carries approximately 1.5 million distinct CDR3 sequences, 34% recorded once. This clonotype was obtained from a woman under 40 in good health. This chain links TRBV27 with TRBJ2-7; no clear D gene. The specimen sequenced was blood. The CDR3 bases are TGTGCCAGCAGTACTCGCGTGGGCGCCTACGAGCAGTACTTC. Amino acids: CASSTRVGAYEQYF.